These 24 T cell receptor delta chains were all obtained from the same sample, sequenced in a study of gamma-delta chains in newborns, infants, children. TCRdb called clones from the reads again using CATT. This table holds 7,000 to 9,500 delta-chain clones, roughly 1.5% found once. Sequencing used blood. These receptors originate from a child who was a newborn, infant or young child, either healthy, febrile or measles-vaccinated (not recorded which).

As to this clone: A far larger clone is just one base off, so this is likely a read error. V and J are TRDV2 and TRDJ1; 8 bases fit TRDD3. Losses at the gene ends were 3 bases for V and 2 bases for J; bases not matched to a gene: 4. CDR1 is GEAIGNYY and CDR2 is EKD in the germline V gene. CDR3 length: 14 residues. The CDR3 loop is CACDVLGATDKLIF. DNA of the CDR3: TGTGCCTGTGACGTACTGGGGGCTACCGATAAACTCATCTTT.

A few counts support this clone. Translating this DNA gives a protein that differs at residue 10 from the TCRdb one, which belongs to a much larger clone; a read error is likely, and the protein shown is this translation. The chain employs TRDV2 and TRDJ2, with 7 bases fitting TRDD3. Germline V lookup: CDR1 GEAIGNYY, CDR2 EKD. The CDR3 extends over 13 amino acids. The CDR3 DNA follows: TGTGCCTGTGACACCTGGGGGACAGCACGACTCTTCTTT. This sequence encodes CACDTWGTARLFF.

In its sample, this clone was seen a few times. V is TRDV1 and J is TRDJ1; 8 bases align to TRDD3. V shed 4 bases and J 0 bases; nucleotides not matched to a gene: 28. This CDR3 is built from 23 residues. From germline, CDR1 is TSWWSYY and CDR2 QGS. CDR3 DNA: TGTGCTCTTGGGGTTGCCTCTCCAATTTTACTGGGGGGAGGTTTAAGGTACACCGATAAACTCATCTTT. Amino acid sequence: CALGVASPILLGGGLRYTDKLIF.

About this clone itself: TCRdb's entry gives the protein of a much larger clone, which mismatches this DNA's translation at residue 13, likely from a read error; the protein reported here is translated from the DNA. The chain couples TRDV1 to TRDJ1, with 8 bases matching TRDD3. This CDR3 is built from 15 residues. Germline CDR1 reads TSWWSYY; CDR2 reads QGS. The CDR3 here is CALGDLLGANDKPIF. The CDR3, as DNA: TGTGCTCTTGGGGACTTACTGGGGGCCAACGATAAACCCATCTTT.

To note about this clone: A much larger clone is a single base away; this may be a read error. This chain uses TRDV1 with TRDJ1, with 11 bases lining up with TRDD3. The CDR3 loop spans 22 amino acids. The germline V gene encodes CDR1 TSWWSYY and CDR2 QGS. V shed 0 bases, J shed 0 bases, and the junction held 18 bases outside the gene matches. Written as DNA, the CDR3 is TGTGCTCTTGGGGAACTTATCTTCCTACGATGGGGGATACGCCCATACACCGATAAACTCATCTTT. As protein: CALGELIFLRWGIRPYTDKLIF.

This clone came up a few times. The rearrangement joins TRDV1 to TRDJ2; a possible D gene is TRDD2 (9 bases). Trimming stripped 1 base from V and 0 bases from J, with 33 bases between. The CDR3 length is 24 residues. Germline CDR1 and CDR2: TSWWSYY and QGS. The chain's CDR3 is CALGEPLPSYGDWGEVALTAQLFF. As DNA, the CDR3 is TGTGCTCTTGGGGAACCCCTACCTTCCTACGGTGACTGGGGGGAAGTGGCTTTGACAGCACAACTCTTCTTT.

This clone appeared a few times. The V and J genes are TRDV1 and TRDJ1; D unresolved. The CDR3 runs 16 residues. The germline V and J ends were trimmed by 4 bases and 4 bases, with 19 bases remaining between them. The germline V gene encodes CDR1 TSWWSYY and CDR2 QGS. The chain's CDR3 is CALGGLTGTRCDKLIF. The CDR3 nucleotides read TGTGCTCTTGGGGGGCTTACGGGCACCCGATGCGATAAACTCATCTTT.

Remarks on this clone: TCRdb records a much larger clone's protein for this DNA, with a difference at residue 6 that likely arises from a read error; the protein given is the translation of the DNA. The rearrangement uses TRDV2 and TRDJ3; 7 nucleotides align to TRDD3. V shed 0 bases and J 0 bases; nucleotides not matched to a gene: 10. The CDR3 extends over 20 amino acids. CDR1 and CDR2 from the germline V gene are GEAIGNYY and EKD. As DNA, the CDR3 is TGTGCCTGTGACACCTTCGGGGGATCTCTTAGCTCCTGGGACACCCGACAGATGTTTTTC. Its translation: CACDTFGGSLSSWDTRQMFF.

Notes on this clone: Since a much larger clone is just one base distant, this may be a read error. The sample has other DNA sequences that encode this CDR3 too. The chain combines TRDV2 with TRDJ3; perhaps TRDD3 as D (6 bases). The length of the CDR3 is 18 residues. Germline values: CDR1 GEAIGNYY, CDR2 EKD. Trimming stripped 2 bases from V and 0 bases from J, with 13 bases between. CDR3 nucleotides: TGTGCCTGTGACAAAATACTGGGTGACTCCTGGGACACCCGACAGATGTTTTTC. Amino acid sequence: CACDKILGDSWDTRQMFF.

The table lists this clone with a few counts. For this DNA, TCRdb reports the protein of a much larger clone, which diverges at residue 3, most likely from a read error; the protein presented here is translated directly from the DNA. The chain employs TRDV2 and TRDJ1, with TRDD3 matching over 8 bases. This CDR3 spans 17 amino acids. CDR1 is GEAIGNYY and CDR2 is EKD in the germline V gene. The CDR3 sequence: CARDTRTGGSYTDKLIF. CDR3 bases: TGTGCCCGTGACACGCGTACTGGGGGCTCGTACACCGATAAACTCATCTTT.

This clone occurred a few times. The rearrangement joins TRDV1 to TRDJ1; 13 nucleotides align to TRDD3. Germline lookup yields CDR1 TSWWSYY and CDR2 QGS. This CDR3 comprises 22 residues. Germline trimming cut 3 bases from V and 0 bases from J; bases unmatched to any gene: 19. For the CDR3, the DNA is TGTGCTCTTGGGGACACCCTACGCCCACGTGACTGGGGGATACGGTACACCGATAAACTCATCTTT. Translated, it gives CALGDTLRPRDWGIRYTDKLIF.

As to this clone: This may come from a read error, since a much larger clone is one base off. The sample contains more than one DNA sequence encoding this CDR3. The chain is built from TRDV1 and TRDJ1; 10 positions agree with TRDD3. With V trimmed by 6 bases and J by 2 bases, 12 bases remained unmatched. The CDR3 covers 17 residues. Germline CDR1 is TSWWSYY and CDR2 is QGS. As DNA, the CDR3 is TGTGCTCTTGGTGACAATCCTGTACTGGGGGATACCGATAAACTCATCTTT. It yields the protein CALGDNPVLGDTDKLIF.

This clone has only a few counts. The TCRdb protein, from a much larger clone, departs from this DNA's translation at residue 16, likely by read error; the protein shown derives from the DNA. This sequence joins TRDV2 and TRDJ3; 12 positions agree with TRDD3. The CDR3 sequence is 18 residues long. In germline, CDR1 is GEAIGNYY, CDR2 EKD. CDR3 sequence reads: CACDSTGGYSWDTRQTFF. The CDR3 DNA sequence: TGTGCCTGTGACAGTACTGGGGGATACTCCTGGGACACCCGACAGACGTTTTTC.

With regard to this clone: Other DNA variants within this sample encode the same CDR3. This chain joins TRDV2 and TRDJ1, with D unresolved. The CDR3 has 14 amino acids. The V end lost 0 bases, the J end lost 5 bases, and 12 bases lay between the germline ends. Germline loops: CDR1 GEAIGNYY, CDR2 EKD. Here the CDR3 reads CACDTGLLTDKLIF. The CDR3 DNA reads TGTGCCTGTGACACCGGCCTCCTGACTGATAAACTCATCTTT.

With respect to this clone: This DNA translates differently at residue 11 from the TCRdb protein, which is that of a much larger clone; a read error is likely, and the protein shown is the DNA's own translation. The rearrangement links TRDV1 to TRDJ1, with TRDD3 as a possible D gene (5 bases). CDR1 and CDR2 from the germline V gene are TSWWSYY and QGS. Trimming removed 1 base at V and 4 bases at J, with 25 bases between. The CDR3 length is 19 residues. CDR3 coding DNA: TGTGCTCTTGGGGAACCCCTATTGGAGGGATGCAAAAGGGTCGATAAACTCATCTTT. It encodes CALGEPLLEGCKRVDKLIF.

In this sample, this clone turned up a few times. This chain links TRDV1 with TRDJ1, with TRDD3 matching over 8 bases. This CDR3 has 19 residues. V shed 1 base, J shed 1 base, and the junction held 14 bases outside the gene matches. The germline gives CDR1 TSWWSYY, CDR2 QGS. CDR3 sequence reads: CALGEPATLYWGSTDKLIF. The CDR3 DNA sequence: TGTGCTCTTGGGGAACCCGCTACCCTATACTGGGGGTCCACCGATAAACTCATCTTT.

This clone was found a few times. One end of the junction is discordant with germline, which a read error may explain. Other DNA sequences from this sample encode an identical CDR3 as well. The chain uses TRDV1 and TRDJ1, with 7 nucleotides matching TRDD3. Germline CDR1 is TSWWSYY and CDR2 is QGS. CDR3 length: 21 amino acids. The CDR3 loop reads CALGEPWVLGTRHLYTDKLIF. Written as DNA, the CDR3 is TGTGCTCTTGGGGAACCATGGGTACTGGGGACTCGACACCTGTACACCGATAAGCTCATCTTT.

Concerning this clone itself: TCRdb lists the protein of a much larger clone for this DNA, which differs at residue 3, so this is likely a read error; the protein given here is translated from the DNA itself. The genes are TRDV2 and TRDJ3, with a possible D match to TRDD3 (5 bases). This CDR3 region has 18 residues. Germline loops: CDR1 GEAIGNYY, CDR2 EKD. CDR3 in amino acids: CARDTWGPSSWDTRQMFF. CDR3 coding DNA: TGTGCCCGTGACACTTGGGGACCTAGCTCCTGGGACACCCGACAGATGTTTTTC.

This clone was seen a few times. The protein in TCRdb stems from a much larger clone and differs at residue 11 from this DNA's translation, likely a read error; here the protein is translated from the DNA. J is TRDJ3 and V is TRDV2; TRDD3 matches at 12 bases. The CDR3 is 18 residues long. V shed 3 bases and J 5 bases; nucleotides not matched to a gene: 7. Germline V gene sequence: CDR1 GEAIGNYY, CDR2 EKD. The CDR3 is CACDRVLGDTRDTRQMFF. CDR3 bases: TGTGCCTGTGACCGGGTACTGGGGGATACCCGGGACACCCGACAGATGTTTTTC.

Points on this clone: This specimen includes other DNA sequences encoding the same CDR3. This chain uses TRDV2 with TRDJ3; D is unresolved. The CDR3 runs 19 residues. The V gene lost 0 bases and the J gene lost 0 bases, with 14 bases spanning the gap. The germline CDR1 and CDR2 sequences are GEAIGNYY and EKD. The CDR3 coding sequence is TGTGCCTGTGACACCGCCCCACTAGGTGGCTCCTGGGACACCCGACAGATGTTTTTC. Its protein product is CACDTAPLGGSWDTRQMFF.

Sample share makes this clone large (0.1 to 1%). This sample also contains other DNA sequences that code for the same CDR3. The chain recombines TRDV2 with TRDJ3, with TRDD3 identical over 11 bases. J lost 2 bases, V lost 3 bases, and 2 bases had no gene match. Germline values: CDR1 GEAIGNYY, CDR2 EKD. CDR3 length: 17 residues. The CDR3 DNA follows: TGTGCCTGTGACGTACTGGGGGATACCTGGGACACCCGACAGATGTTTTTC. Translation gives CACDVLGDTWDTRQMFF.

The chain recombines TRDV1 with TRDJ1; TRDD3 matches 7 bases. J gave up 1 base and V 3 bases, and 17 bases lay outside the gene matches. Germline assignment: CDR1 TSWWSYY and CDR2 QGS. This CDR3 contains 19 residues. CDR3 loop: CALGESPTVGGMRTDKLIF. CDR3 DNA sequence: TGTGCTCTTGGGGAGTCCCCTACAGTTGGGGGGATGCGCACCGATAAACTCATCTTT.

Turning to this clone: Relative to the germline gene, one junction end is altered; a read error may explain this. The rearrangement joins TRDV1 to TRDJ1; TRDD3 matches at 10 bases. The CDR3 covers 24 residues. Germline CDR1 is TSWWSYY and CDR2 is QGS. The CDR3 protein is CAPGEPKTTGTGGSLLIYTDKLIF. In DNA form, the CDR3 reads TGTGCTCCTGGGGAACCGAAGACCACGGGTACTGGGGGATCCCTCCTTATATACACCGATAAACTCATCTTT.

By sample share, this clone is medium-sized. The chain links TRDV2 to TRDJ1, with 8 bases fitting TRDD3. Germline-derived CDR1 and CDR2 are GEAIGNYY and EKD. The CDR3 runs 14 residues. Germline trimming cut 2 bases from V and 0 bases from J; bases unmatched to any gene: 1. As DNA, the CDR3 is TGTGCCTGTGACAAACTGGGGGACACCGATAAACTCATCTTT. Translating it yields CACDKLGDTDKLIF.